This TCR beta chain was sequenced for a study of CD4 T cells in relation to SARS-CoV-2 and coronaviruses. Before the COVID-19 pandemic, during about 2010-2018, CD4+ T cells were taken from unexposed donors. The CDR3 sequence is 16 residues long. J gave up 6 bases and V 7 bases, and 10 bases lay outside the gene matches. The germline V gene has CDR1 LGHDT and CDR2 YNNKEL (reference sequence). Here immunoSEQ multiplex PCR was the method, and the copy in TCRdb shows in-frame clones only, minus some. The sample gives about 68,000 clones, roughly 93% of which show up once; under 0.25% is in the top ten. Material: naive CD4+ T cells from PBMCs. The subset denotes: naive CD4+ T cells isolated by negative enrichment. The receptor comes from a human donor in good health. This chain connects TRBV3-1 (or the pseudogene TRBV3-2) to TRBJ2-3, with 13 bases matching TRBD2. The CDR3 nucleotides read TGTGCCAGCACACCATCTCCGGGACTAGCGGGGGATACGCAGTATTTT. Translation: CASTPSPGLAGDTQYF.